Shown below are 29 T cell receptor beta chains from a single sample sequenced in a study of shared T cell receptors in the human thymus. Assay: immunoSEQ multiplex PCR; the TCRdb copy retains only in-frame clones and omits some. The data show about 380,000 clones, around 93% seen once. Sequencing was done on a sample of thymocytes. Receptors were obtained from a human donor.

The V and J genes are TRBV10-3 and TRBJ2-3; 15 nucleotides align to TRBD2. The CDR3 contains 17 residues. Germline V gene sequence: CDR1 ENHRY, CDR2 SYGVKD. The ends lost 5 bases at V and 4 bases at J; junction bases unmatched: 7. This CDR3 is CAISCGLAGGPSDTQYF. The CDR3 nucleotides read TGTGCCATCAGTTGTGGACTAGCGGGAGGGCCATCAGATACGCAGTATTTT.

V is TRBV4-3 and J is TRBJ2-1; the D gene is possibly TRBD2 (7 bases). Germline lookup yields CDR1 LGHNA and CDR2 YSLEER. This CDR3 region has 16 residues. Trimming shortened V by 0 bases and J by 5 bases, and 14 bases separated the two germline ends. The CDR3 loop reads CASSQEGGGGNNEQFF. In DNA form, the CDR3 reads TGCGCCAGCAGCCAAGAAGGGGGGGGTGGAAACAATGAGCAGTTCTTC.

This chain connects TRBV6-5 to TRBJ2-1, with a possible D match to TRBD1 (6 bases). This CDR3 region has 15 residues. Germline V gene sequence: CDR1 MNHEY, CDR2 SVGAGI. V was trimmed by 5 bases and J by 5 bases, leaving 16 bases between them. The CDR3 loop reads CASSPRQALDNEQFF. As DNA, the CDR3 is TGTGCCAGCAGTCCTCGACAGGCGCTAGACAATGAGCAGTTCTTC.

This clone was seen once. The genes are TRBV5-6 and TRBJ2-5; D might be TRBD2 (10 bases). The DNA end is a closer match to TRBJ2-7, so the J assignment may be wrong. This CDR3 spans 18 amino acids. CDR1 SGHDT and CDR2 YYEEEE come from the germline V gene. CDR3 sequence: CASKQGAVLAGVAYEQYF. As DNA, the CDR3 is TGTGCCAGCAAACAGGGGGCCGTTCTAGCGGGAGTCGCCTACGAGCAGTACTTC.

The CDR3 DNA follows: TGCAGCGTCCCCCAAGGGCCGGGACAGGGGGCGGGTACGCAGTATTTT. Its translation: CSVPQGPGQGAGTQYF. V usage is TRBV29-1 and J usage is TRBJ2-3; 12 bases are a match to TRBD1. This CDR3 is 16 amino acids long. The germline V gene has CDR1 SQVTM and CDR2 ANQGSEA. V dropped 6 bases and J dropped 8; count of bases not matched to a gene: 15.

V usage is TRBV28 and J usage is TRBJ2-7; D is perhaps TRBD1 or TRBD2 (5 bases each). This CDR3 region has 16 residues. Germline CDR1 and CDR2: MDHEN and SYDVKM. V gave up 4 bases and J gave up 3 bases, with 19 bases separating them. CDR3 loop: CASSSGPDGGYYEQYF. The CDR3 DNA sequence: TGTGCCAGCAGTTCGGGGCCGGACGGTGGCTACTACGAGCAGTACTTC.

The chain has TRBV5-4 and TRBJ2-7; 7 bases agree with TRBD1. The trim removed 0 bases at V and 3 bases at J, leaving 6 bases unmatched. CDR3 size: 15 residues. CDR1 and CDR2 from the germline V gene are SGHNT and YYREEE (reference sequence). In DNA form, the CDR3 reads TGTGCCAGCAGCTTGGGACAGGGAGAGTTCTACGAGCAGTACTTC. It encodes CASSLGQGEFYEQYF.

The genes are TRBV11-2 and TRBJ2-7; unclear D gene. The CDR3 totals 13 residues. The germline gives CDR1 SGHAT, CDR2 FQNNGV. V lost 1 base to trimming and J lost 2 bases, with 6 bases between them. The CDR3: CASSLGVTYEQYF. CDR3 bases: TGTGCCAGCAGCTTAGGGGTTACCTACGAGCAGTACTTC.

V and J are TRBV27 and TRBJ1-4; 9 positions match TRBD1. CDR1 and CDR2 from the germline V gene are MNHEY and SMNVEV (reference sequence). V shed 0 bases and J 1 base; nucleotides not matched to a gene: 24. The length of the CDR3 is 24 residues. The CDR3 DNA reads as TGTGCCAGCAGTTTATCGTGGTTTTTACGCGGGGACAGGGCTTATGCGGGAACTAATGAAAAACTGTTTTTT. The encoded protein is CASSLSWFLRGDRAYAGTNEKLFF.

This sequence joins TRBV6-5 and TRBJ2-7; either TRBD1 or TRBD2 may supply D (5 bases each). This CDR3 spans 13 amino acids. Germline V gene data show CDR1 as MNHEY and CDR2 as SVGAGI. Trimming left V 8 bases short and J 3 bases short, with 14 bases between. CDR3 nucleotides: TGTGCCAGCCCTCAGGGAGACGACTACGAGCAGTACTTC. As protein: CASPQGDDYEQYF.

The V and J genes are TRBV30 and TRBJ1-5, with a weak D call TRBD1 (5 bases). The germline CDR1 and CDR2 sequences are GTSNPN and SVGIG (reference sequence). V lost 0 bases and J 2 bases, leaving 8 bases between the germline ends. This CDR3 spans 14 amino acids. CDR3 protein: CAWSVPGGNQPQHF. The CDR3 region has the DNA TGTGCCTGGAGTGTACCGGGGGGCAATCAGCCCCAGCATTTT.

In this sample, this clone turned up once. The V call is TRBV27, the J call TRBJ1-4, with D tentatively TRBD1 (6 bases). V lost 4 bases, J lost 4 bases, and 10 bases lay in between. This CDR3 contains 14 residues. Germline V gene lookup returns CDR1 MNHEY and CDR2 SMNVEV (reference sequence). Here the CDR3 reads CASSSGHFNEKLFF. Here the CDR3 DNA reads TGTGCCAGCAGTTCGGGACATTTTAATGAAAAACTGTTTTTT.

This chain uses TRBV6-5 with TRBJ2-1; 9 bases are shared with TRBD2. J gave up 4 bases and V 4 bases, and 8 bases lay outside the gene matches. This CDR3 spans 16 amino acids. Germline values: CDR1 MNHEY, CDR2 SVGAGI. CDR3 loop: CASSSGTSQRYNEQFF. The CDR3 DNA is TGTGCCAGCAGTTCCGGGACTAGCCAAAGGTACAATGAGCAGTTCTTC.

The genes are TRBV6-1 and TRBJ1-2, with D possibly TRBD1 on 6 matching bases. V lost 10 bases, J lost 1 base, and 13 bases lay in between. The CDR3 covers 13 residues. CDR1 MNHNS and CDR2 SASEGT come from the germline V gene. In DNA form, the CDR3 reads TGTGCCACTCGGGACACACATAACTATGGCTACACCTTC. Protein: CATRDTHNYGYTF.

This clone came up once. This chain uses TRBV6-6 with TRBJ1-1; D remains unclear. V lost 2 bases, J lost 0 bases, and 7 bases lay in between. The germline CDR1 and CDR2 sequences are MNHNY and SVGAGI (reference sequence). CDR3 size: 14 residues. CDR3: CASSYSQVNTEAFF. In DNA, the CDR3 is TGTGCCAGCAGTTACAGCCAGGTGAACACTGAAGCTTTCTTT.

The chain joins TRBV5-5 to TRBJ2-7; 14 bases line up with TRBD2. The CDR3 is 20 residues long. Trimming cost V 1 base and J 3 bases; bases outside gene matches: 15. Germline CDR1 reads SGHKS; CDR2 reads YYEKEE (reference sequence). CDR3 sequence reads: CASSLTGDWGLAGDSYEQYF. CDR3 nucleotide sequence: TGTGCCAGCAGCTTGACCGGAGATTGGGGACTAGCGGGAGATAGCTACGAGCAGTACTTC.

J is TRBJ1-3 and V is TRBV5-4; D unresolved. Germline CDR1 SGHNT, CDR2 YYREEE (reference sequence). This CDR3 region has 14 residues. The V gene lost 0 bases and the J gene lost 0 bases, with 4 bases spanning the gap. This CDR3 reads CASSLGGSGNTIYF. CDR3 DNA sequence: TGTGCCAGCAGCTTGGGTGGCTCTGGAAACACCATATATTTT.

In DNA form, the CDR3 reads TGCGCCAGCAGCTCCAAGGACAGGCAAGAGACCCAGTACTTC. Its protein product is CASSSKDRQETQYF. The rearrangement links TRBV5-1 to TRBJ2-5, with 7 bases fitting TRBD1. The CDR3 totals 14 residues. Germline CDR1 SGHRS, CDR2 YFSETQ. With V trimmed by 3 bases and J by 2 bases, 4 bases remained unmatched.

The gene calls are TRBV7-3 and TRBJ2-1; 7 nucleotides match TRBD1. Looked up from germline, CDR1 is SGHTA and CDR2 is FQGTGA. The CDR3 runs 15 residues. V shed 2 bases and J 2 bases; nucleotides not matched to a gene: 3. CDR3 sequence (DNA): TGTGCCAGCAGCTTACAAGGGGGCGCCTACAATGAGCAGTTCTTC. Amino acid sequence: CASSLQGGAYNEQFF.

The rearrangement links TRBV28 to TRBJ2-2; D is undetermined. V was clipped by 5 bases and J by 9 bases, with 7 bases between them. There are 11 residues in the CDR3. The germline CDR1 and CDR2 sequences are MDHEN and SYDVKM. The CDR3 protein is CASSRAWELFF. The CDR3 DNA reads TGTGCCAGCAGTCGGGCCTGGGAGCTGTTTTTT. The full variable domain, its missing parts supplied by reference TRBV28 and TRBJ2-2, is DVKVTQSSRYLVKRTGEKVFLECVQDMDHENMFWYRQDPGLGLRLIYFSYDVKMKEKGDIPEGYSVSREKKERFSLILESASTNQTSMYLCASSRAWELFFGEGSRLTVL.

The J gene is TRBJ2-7, the V gene TRBV30; TRBD2 matches at 11 bases. The V and J ends lost 0 bases and 7 bases, in that order; junction bases with no gene match: 17. Germline loops: CDR1 GTSNPN, CDR2 SVGIG (reference sequence). The CDR3 runs to 18 residues. CDR3 sequence (DNA): TGTGCCTGGAGTGTACTAAGTGGAGTACTAGCGGGGGTGTCGGAGCAGTACTTC. Its translation: CAWSVLSGVLAGVSEQYF. Filled out from reference TRBV30 and TRBJ2-7, the complete variable domain reads SQTIHQWPATLVQPVGSPLSLECTVEGTSNPNLYWYRQAAGRGLQLLFYSVGIGQISSEVPQNLSASRPQDRQFILSSKKLLLSDSGFYLCAWSVLSGVLAGVSEQYFGPGTRLTVT.

The genes are TRBV28 and TRBJ2-1; D perhaps matches TRBD2 (5 bases). CDR1 and CDR2 from the germline V gene are MDHEN and SYDVKM. The CDR3 extends over 18 amino acids. Trimming removed 3 bases from V and 8 bases from J, with 26 bases in between. Here the CDR3 DNA reads TGTGCCAGCAGTTTTTGGCCCCCCCTAGATTGGGTTAGCGATGAGCAGTTCTTC. Protein sequence: CASSFWPPLDWVSDEQFF.

This clone was seen only once. V gene TRBV28 combines with J gene TRBJ2-4, with TRBD1 as a possible D gene (5 bases). With 4 bases removed from V and 7 bases from J, the gap between germline ends came to 17 bases. Per germline, CDR1 MDHEN and CDR2 SYDVKM. The length of the CDR3 is 15 residues. The chain's CDR3 is CASSYGKGLWNIQYF. The CDR3 DNA reads TGTGCCAGCAGTTATGGGAAGGGGCTATGGAACATTCAGTACTTC.

The V and J genes are TRBV10-1 and TRBJ2-1; 8 bases align to TRBD2. V trimming: 0 bases; J trimming: 4 bases; junction bases outside the gene matches: 2. Germline CDR1 is WNHNN and CDR2 is SYGVQD (reference sequence). The CDR3 extends over 15 amino acids. The CDR3 bases are TGCGCCAGCAGTGAGTCTAAGCGGGAGTACAATGAGCAGTTCTTC. Its translation: CASSESKREYNEQFF.

This rearrangement joins TRBV7-3 to TRBJ2-5, with D perhaps matching TRBD1 or TRBD2 (5 bases each). CDR1 is SGHTA and CDR2 is FQGTGA in the germline V gene. V was clipped by 4 bases and J by 1 base, with 10 bases between them. This CDR3 spans 14 amino acids. CDR3 in DNA: TGTGCCAGCAGCTCCCGGGGCCGCCAAGAGACCCAGTACTTC. Its protein product is CASSSRGRQETQYF.

This rearrangement joins TRBV7-2 to TRBJ2-7; D gene uncertain. Germline V gene sequence: CDR1 SGHTA, CDR2 FQGNSA. The CDR3 contains 14 residues. V was trimmed by 5 bases and J by 0 bases, leaving 11 bases between them. The CDR3 is CASSPREPSYEQYF. CDR3 DNA: TGTGCCAGCAGCCCCCGCGAACCCTCCTACGAGCAGTACTTC. Full variable domain (outside the CDR3, taken from reference TRBV7-2 and TRBJ2-7): GAGVSQSPSNKVTEKGKDVELRCDPISGHTALYWYRQSLGQGLEFLIYFQGNSAPDKSGLPSDRFSAERTGGSVSTLTIQRTQQEDSAVYLCASSPREPSYEQYFGPGTRLTVT.

This chain connects TRBV7-2 to TRBJ1-1; no firm D call. CDR3 length: 11 residues. V gave up 2 bases and J gave up 11 bases, with 9 bases separating them. Germline lookup yields CDR1 SGHTA and CDR2 FQGNSA. The CDR3 region is CASSLMGAAFF. The DNA for the CDR3 is TGTGCCAGCAGCTTAATGGGCGCGGCTTTCTTT. The variable domain in full, completed from reference TRBV7-2 and TRBJ1-1, reads GAGVSQSPSNKVTEKGKDVELRCDPISGHTALYWYRQSLGQGLEFLIYFQGNSAPDKSGLPSDRFSAERTGGSVSTLTIQRTQQEDSAVYLCASSLMGAAFFGQGTRLTVV.

V usage is TRBV18 and J usage is TRBJ1-1; unclear D gene. Deletions cut 6 bases from V and 3 bases from J, with 32 bases between. Germline CDR1 KGHSH, CDR2 LQKENI. The CDR3 is 20 residues long. The chain's CDR3 is CASSTNLWQTFPGTDTEAFF. The CDR3 DNA is TGTGCCAGCTCGACCAATCTGTGGCAGACATTCCCCGGCACTGACACTGAAGCTTTCTTT. Full variable domain (remainder filled in from reference TRBV18 and TRBJ1-1): NAGVMQNPRHLVRRRGQEARLRCSPMKGHSHVYWYRQLPEEGLKFMVYLQKENIIDESGMPKERFSAEFPKEGPSILRIQQVVRGDSAAYFCASSTNLWQTFPGTDTEAFFGQGTRLTVV.

V is TRBV13 and J is TRBJ2-1; the D gene is possibly TRBD2 (5 bases). Germline V gene sequence: CDR1 PRHDT, CDR2 FYEKMQ (reference sequence). The CDR3 consists of 15 residues. Trimming stripped 3 bases from V and 6 bases from J, with 15 bases between. The CDR3 nucleotides are TGTGCCAGCAGCTTCCCTCGTGGGAGCGTCAATGAGCAGTTCTTC. Its translation is CASSFPRGSVNEQFF.